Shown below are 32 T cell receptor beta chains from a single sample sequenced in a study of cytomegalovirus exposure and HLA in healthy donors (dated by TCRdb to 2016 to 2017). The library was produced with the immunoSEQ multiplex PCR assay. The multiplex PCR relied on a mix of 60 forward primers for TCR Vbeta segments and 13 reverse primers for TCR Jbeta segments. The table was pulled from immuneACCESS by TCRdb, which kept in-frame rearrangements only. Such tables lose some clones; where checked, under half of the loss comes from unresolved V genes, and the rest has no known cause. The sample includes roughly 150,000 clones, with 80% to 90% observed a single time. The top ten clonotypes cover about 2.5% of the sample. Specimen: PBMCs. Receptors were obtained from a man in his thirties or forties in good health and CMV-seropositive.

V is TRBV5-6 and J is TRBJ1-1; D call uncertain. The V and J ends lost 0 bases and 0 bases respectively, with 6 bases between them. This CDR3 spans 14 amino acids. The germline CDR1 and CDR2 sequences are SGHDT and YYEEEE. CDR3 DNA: TGTGCCAGCAGCTTGGTGTCGGTGAACACTGAAGCTTTCTTT. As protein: CASSLVSVNTEAFF.

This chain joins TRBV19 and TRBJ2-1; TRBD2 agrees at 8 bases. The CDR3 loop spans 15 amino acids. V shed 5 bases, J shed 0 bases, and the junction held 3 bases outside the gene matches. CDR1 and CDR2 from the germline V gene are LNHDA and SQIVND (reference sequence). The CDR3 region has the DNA TGTGCCAGTAGTTCGCGGGGGGACTCCTACAATGAGCAGTTCTTC. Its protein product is CASSSRGDSYNEQFF.

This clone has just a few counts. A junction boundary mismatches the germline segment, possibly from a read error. CDR3 nucleotides: TGCGCCAGCAGCCTCGGAGGAGAGGGTATGCGTTTT. It is translated as CASSLGGEGMRF. The chain recombines TRBV4-3 with TRBJ1-3; no reliable D call. The CDR3 totals 12 residues. Per germline, CDR1 LGHNA and CDR2 YSLEER.

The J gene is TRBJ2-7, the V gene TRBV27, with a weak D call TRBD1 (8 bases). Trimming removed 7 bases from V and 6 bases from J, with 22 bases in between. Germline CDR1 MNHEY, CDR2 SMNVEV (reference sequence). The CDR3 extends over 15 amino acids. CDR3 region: CASTPMAQGGAEQYF. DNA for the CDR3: TGTGCCAGCACCCCCATGGCACAGGGGGGGGCCGAGCAGTACTTC.

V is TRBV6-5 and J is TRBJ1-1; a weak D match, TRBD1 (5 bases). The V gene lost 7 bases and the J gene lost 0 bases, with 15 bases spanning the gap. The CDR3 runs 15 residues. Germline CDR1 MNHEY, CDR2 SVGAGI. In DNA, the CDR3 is TGTGCCAGCAAGGGGTCTCTAGAGGTGAACACTGAAGCTTTCTTT. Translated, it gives CASKGSLEVNTEAFF.

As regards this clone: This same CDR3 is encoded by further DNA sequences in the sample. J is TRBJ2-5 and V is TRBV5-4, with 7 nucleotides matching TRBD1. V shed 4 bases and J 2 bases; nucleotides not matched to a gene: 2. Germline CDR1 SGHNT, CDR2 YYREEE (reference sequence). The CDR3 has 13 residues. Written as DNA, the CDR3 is TGTGCCAGCAGCCTGGACAGGCAAGAGACCCAGTACTTC. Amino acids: CASSLDRQETQYF.

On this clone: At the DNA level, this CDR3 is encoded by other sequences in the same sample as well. In DNA form, the CDR3 reads TGTGCCAGCAGTGAATTAGCGGGATCCTACAATGAGCAGTTCTTC. Its translation: CASSELAGSYNEQFF. This chain uses TRBV6-1 with TRBJ2-1; TRBD2 matches 8 bases. The CDR3 contains 15 residues. Germline trimming cut 2 bases from V and 1 base from J; bases unmatched to any gene: 1. Germline CDR1 and CDR2: MNHNS and SASEGT.

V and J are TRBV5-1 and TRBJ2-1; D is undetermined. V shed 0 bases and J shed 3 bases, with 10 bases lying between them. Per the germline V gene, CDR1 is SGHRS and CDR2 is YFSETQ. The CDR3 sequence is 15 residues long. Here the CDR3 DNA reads TGCGCCAGCAGCTTGGAAGTAGTAGACTACAATGAGCAGTTCTTC. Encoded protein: CASSLEVVDYNEQFF.

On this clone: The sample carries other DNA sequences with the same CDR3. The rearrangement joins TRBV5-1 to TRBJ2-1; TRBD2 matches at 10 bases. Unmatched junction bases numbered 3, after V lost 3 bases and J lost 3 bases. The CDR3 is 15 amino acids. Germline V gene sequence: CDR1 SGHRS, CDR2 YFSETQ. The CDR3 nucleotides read TGCGCCAGCAGCTCCTTAGCGGGAGGCTACAATGAGCAGTTCTTC. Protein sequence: CASSSLAGGYNEQFF.

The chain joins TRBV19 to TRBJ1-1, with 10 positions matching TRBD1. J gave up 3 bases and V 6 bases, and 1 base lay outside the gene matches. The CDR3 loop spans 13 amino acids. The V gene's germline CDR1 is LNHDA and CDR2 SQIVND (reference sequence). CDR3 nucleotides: TGTGCCAGTAGCGGACAGGGGGACACTGAAGCTTTCTTT. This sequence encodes CASSGQGDTEAFF.

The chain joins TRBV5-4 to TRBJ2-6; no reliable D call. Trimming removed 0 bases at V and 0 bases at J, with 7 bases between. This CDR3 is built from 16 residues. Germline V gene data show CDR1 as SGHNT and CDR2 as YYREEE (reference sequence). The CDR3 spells CASSLAHSSGANVLTF. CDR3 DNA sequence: TGTGCCAGCAGCTTGGCCCACAGCTCTGGGGCCAACGTCCTGACTTTC.

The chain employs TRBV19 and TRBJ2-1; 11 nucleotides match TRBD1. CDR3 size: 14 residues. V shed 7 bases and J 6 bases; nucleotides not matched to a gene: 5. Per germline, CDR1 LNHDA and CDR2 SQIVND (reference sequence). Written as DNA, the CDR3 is TGTGCCAGTACCGGACAGGGGGCCGCCAATGAGCAGTTCTTC. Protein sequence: CASTGQGAANEQFF.

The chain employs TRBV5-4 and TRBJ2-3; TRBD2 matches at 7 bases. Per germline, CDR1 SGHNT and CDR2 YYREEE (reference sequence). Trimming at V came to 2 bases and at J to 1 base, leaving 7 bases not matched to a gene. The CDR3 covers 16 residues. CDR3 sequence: CASSLIPAGGTDTQYF. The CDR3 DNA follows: TGTGCCAGCAGCTTAATCCCCGCGGGGGGCACAGATACGCAGTATTTT.

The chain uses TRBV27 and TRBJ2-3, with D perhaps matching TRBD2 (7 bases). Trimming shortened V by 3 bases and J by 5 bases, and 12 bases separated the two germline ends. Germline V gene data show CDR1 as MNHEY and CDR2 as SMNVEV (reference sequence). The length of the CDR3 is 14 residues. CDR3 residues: CASSFSGGIDTQYF. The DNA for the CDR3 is TGTGCCAGCAGTTTTTCGGGGGGCATAGATACGCAGTATTTT.

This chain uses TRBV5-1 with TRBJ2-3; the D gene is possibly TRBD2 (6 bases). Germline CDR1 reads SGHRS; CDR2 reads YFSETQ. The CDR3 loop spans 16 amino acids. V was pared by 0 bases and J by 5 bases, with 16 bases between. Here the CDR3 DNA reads TGCGCCAGCAGCTTGGGGGGCGCGGGAAGGATAGATACGCAGTATTTT. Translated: CASSLGGAGRIDTQYF.

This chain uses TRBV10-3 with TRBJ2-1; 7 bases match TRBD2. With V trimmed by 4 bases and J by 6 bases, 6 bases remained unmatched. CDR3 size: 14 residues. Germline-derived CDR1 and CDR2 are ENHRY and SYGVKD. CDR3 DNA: TGTGCCATCAGTGGGAGCGGGATGATCAATGAGCAGTTCTTC. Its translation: CAISGSGMINEQFF.

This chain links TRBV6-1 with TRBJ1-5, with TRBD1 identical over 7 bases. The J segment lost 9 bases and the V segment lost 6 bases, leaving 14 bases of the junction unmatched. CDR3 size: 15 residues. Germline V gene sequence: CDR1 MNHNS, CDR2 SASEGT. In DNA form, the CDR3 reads TGTGCCAGCAGCAACCCGACAGGGCTTCAAGGGCCCCAGCATTTT. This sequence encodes CASSNPTGLQGPQHF.

The CDR3: CASSQVTSGDGELFF. The CDR3 DNA follows: TGCGCCAGCAGCCAAGTAACTAGCGGGGACGGGGAGCTGTTTTTT. The V gene is TRBV4-1, the J gene TRBJ2-2, with 10 bases that match TRBD2. In germline, CDR1 is MGHRA, CDR2 YSYEKL. The CDR3 is 15 amino acids. V gave up 1 base and J gave up 7 bases; unmatched junction bases: 3.

CDR3: CASSLASLGTGVRTEAFF. The CDR3 nucleotides read TGCGCCAGCAGCTTGGCATCATTGGGGACAGGGGTTCGGACTGAAGCTTTCTTT. The chain couples TRBV5-1 to TRBJ1-1; 10 bases agree with TRBD1. Germline V lookup: CDR1 SGHRS, CDR2 YFSETQ. This CDR3 region has 18 residues. Germline trimming cut 0 bases from V and 5 bases from J; bases unmatched to any gene: 13.

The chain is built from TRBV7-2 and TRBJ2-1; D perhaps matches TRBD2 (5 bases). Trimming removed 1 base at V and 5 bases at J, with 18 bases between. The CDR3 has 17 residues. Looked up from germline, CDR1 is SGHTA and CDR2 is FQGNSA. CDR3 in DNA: TGTGCCAGCAGCTTAGTGGCTCGGGCTAGCTTCCACAATGAGCAGTTCTTC. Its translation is CASSLVARASFHNEQFF.

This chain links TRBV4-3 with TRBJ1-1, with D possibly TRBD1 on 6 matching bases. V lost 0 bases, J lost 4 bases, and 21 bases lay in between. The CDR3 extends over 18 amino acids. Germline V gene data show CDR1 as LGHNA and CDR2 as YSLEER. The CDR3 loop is CASSQDTGKIVMGTEAFF. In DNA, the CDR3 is TGCGCCAGCAGCCAAGATACAGGGAAGATAGTAATGGGCACTGAAGCTTTCTTT.

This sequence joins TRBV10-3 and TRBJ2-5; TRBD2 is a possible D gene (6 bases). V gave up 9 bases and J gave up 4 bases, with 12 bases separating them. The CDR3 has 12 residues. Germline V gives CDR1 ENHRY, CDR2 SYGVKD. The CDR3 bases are TGTGCCATGGGACGGGGAGGAGAGACCCAGTACTTC. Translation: CAMGRGGETQYF.

The CDR3 nucleotides read TGCGCCAGCAGCTTGGCAGGCAGGGGGCGGGATGAAAAACTGTTTTTT. Translating gives CASSLAGRGRDEKLFF. The rearrangement uses TRBV5-1 and TRBJ1-4, with 8 bases identical to TRBD1. The germline V gene has CDR1 SGHRS and CDR2 YFSETQ. The V segment lost 0 bases and the J segment 6 bases; nucleotides outside the gene matches: 7. The CDR3 spans 16 residues.

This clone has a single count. CDR3 sequence reads: CASSPRPVGGETQYF. CDR3 nucleotides: TGTGCCAGCAGCCCCCGGCCCGTCGGCGGGGAGACCCAGTACTTC. This chain joins TRBV11-2 and TRBJ2-5, with a tentative D call TRBD2 (5 bases). V was pared by 5 bases and J by 5 bases, with 18 bases between. Germline assignment: CDR1 SGHAT and CDR2 FQNNGV. The CDR3 extends over 15 amino acids.

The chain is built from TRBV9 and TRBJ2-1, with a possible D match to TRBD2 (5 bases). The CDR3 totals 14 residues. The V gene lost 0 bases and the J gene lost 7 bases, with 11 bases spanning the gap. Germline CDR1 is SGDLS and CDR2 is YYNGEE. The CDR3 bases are TGTGCCAGCAGCGTAGGGCTAGCCGTTAATGAGCAGTTCTTC. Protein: CASSVGLAVNEQFF.

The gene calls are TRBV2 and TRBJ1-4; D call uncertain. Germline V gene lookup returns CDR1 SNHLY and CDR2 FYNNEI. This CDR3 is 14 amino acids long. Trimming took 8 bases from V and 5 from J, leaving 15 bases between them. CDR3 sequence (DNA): TGTGCCAGCGGACCGGGATCTAAAAATGAAAAACTGTTTTTT. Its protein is CASGPGSKNEKLFF.

This CDR3 is CASSDPPTGQGNTIYF. The CDR3 DNA sequence: TGTGCCAGCAGTGATCCTCCGACAGGGCAGGGAAACACCATATATTTT. This chain links TRBV6-1 with TRBJ1-3; 7 nucleotides align to TRBD1. The CDR3 totals 16 residues. Unmatched junction bases numbered 9, after V lost 3 bases and J lost 4 bases. Germline CDR1 MNHNS, CDR2 SASEGT.

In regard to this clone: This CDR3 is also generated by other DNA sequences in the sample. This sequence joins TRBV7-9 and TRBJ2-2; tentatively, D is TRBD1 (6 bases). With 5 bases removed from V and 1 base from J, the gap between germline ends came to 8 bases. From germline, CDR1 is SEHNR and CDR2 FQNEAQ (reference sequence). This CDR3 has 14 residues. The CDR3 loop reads CASSPTGNTGELFF. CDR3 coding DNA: TGTGCCAGCAGCCCGACAGGGAACACCGGGGAGCTGTTTTTT. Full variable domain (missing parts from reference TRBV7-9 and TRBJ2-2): DTGVSQNPRHKITKRGQNVTFRCDPISEHNRLYWYRQTLGQGPEFLTYFQNEAQLEKSRLLSDRFSAERPKGSFSTLEIQRTEQGDSAMYLCASSPTGNTGELFFGEGSRLTVL.

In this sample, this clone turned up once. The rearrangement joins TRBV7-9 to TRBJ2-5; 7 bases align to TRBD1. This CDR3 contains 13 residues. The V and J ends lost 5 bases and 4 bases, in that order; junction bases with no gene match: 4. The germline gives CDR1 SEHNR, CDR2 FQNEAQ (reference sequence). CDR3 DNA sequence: TGTGCCAGCAGCCGTGGGACAGTAGAGACCCAGTACTTC. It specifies CASSRGTVETQYF.

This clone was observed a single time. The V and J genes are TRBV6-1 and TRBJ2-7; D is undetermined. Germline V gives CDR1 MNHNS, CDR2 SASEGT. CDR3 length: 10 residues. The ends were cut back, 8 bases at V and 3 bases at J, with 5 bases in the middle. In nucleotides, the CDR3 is TGTGCCAGCGCGTACTACGAGCAGTACTTC. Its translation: CASAYYEQYF.

The CDR3 coding sequence is TGCGCCAGCAGCAAGGAGGAGGGCTATGAGCAGTTCTTC. It specifies CASSKEEGYEQFF. The chain couples TRBV23-1 to TRBJ2-1; D might be TRBD2 (6 bases). TRBV23-1 is sorted into the ORF group, with uncertain function. V lost 6 bases and J 8 bases, leaving 14 bases between the germline ends. There are 13 residues in the CDR3.

This CDR3 is CASSYSAASRGNTIYF. The CDR3 nucleotides read TGTGCCAGCAGTTACTCGGCAGCATCTAGGGGAAACACCATATATTTT. The chain joins TRBV6-5 to TRBJ1-3; D unclear. V dropped 0 bases and J dropped 4 bases, with 13 bases sitting between them. CDR1 and CDR2 (germline): MNHEY, SVGAGI. The CDR3 consists of 16 residues.